This T cell receptor beta chain was recovered during a study of T cell repertoires in cytomegalovirus infection. Study-level background: Indications came from public TCR beta signatures; they pointed to CMV infection and to a matching HLA type.

This clonotype came up many times. Its antigen remains unidentified. Via MiXCR, TCRdb re-called the reads, giving one row per CDR3 protein. There are hundreds of thousands of distinct CDR3 sequences in the sample; 35% to 45% occur only once, and 2.5% to 3% lies in the top ten. From germline, CDR1 is SGHTA and CDR2 FQGNSA. V was pared by 0 bases and J by 8 bases, with 7 bases between. The CDR3 has 12 residues. Study-wide results and limits: In two of eight donors, the top clonotype was HLA-C-restricted CMV-specific. The cumulative frequency of public TCR beta families distinguished individuals who carried CMV together with the relevant HLA.

Sequencing was done on a sample of PBMCs. This chain joins TRBV7-2 and TRBJ1-1, with D tentatively TRBD1 (5 bases). The clonotype comes from a human donor in good health (CMV status not recorded). Some clones in this sample may be carry-over from other donors' samples. The DNA for the CDR3 is TGTGCCAGCAGCTTAGCAGGGGTAGAAGCTTTCTTT. Translating it yields CASSLAGVEAFF. The full variable domain, completed using reference TRBV7-2 and TRBJ1-1, is GAGVSQSPSNKVTEKGKDVELRCDPISGHTALYWYRQSLGQGLEFLIYFQGNSAPDKSGLPSDRFSAERTGGSVSTLTIQRTQQEDSAVYLCASSLAGVEAFFGQGTRLTVV.